These 18 T cell receptor beta chains were sequenced from one sample in a study of identical twins. TCRdb re-analysed the 5' RACE reads in MiXCR, keeping a single row per CDR3 protein. The sample carries 350,000 or so distinct CDR3 sequences, 7% to 9.5% recorded once. Sequences were obtained from naive T cells sorted from blood. These receptors were collected from a woman in her forties or fifties in good health.

The chain couples TRBV19 to TRBJ2-1; D is ambiguous. V shed 9 bases and J shed 15 bases, with 24 bases lying between them. Germline assignment: CDR1 LNHDA and CDR2 SQIVND (reference sequence). CDR3 length: 13 amino acids. DNA of the CDR3: TGTGCCAGCCAGAAGTCATGGCAGGCAGGATGGTTCTTC. Encoded protein: CASQKSWQAGWFF.

This clonotype was found many times. The junction shows a germline mismatch at one end, possibly a read error. The J gene is TRBJ1-4, the V gene TRBV5-1; D uncertain. CDR1 is SGHRS, CDR2 YFSETQ, per germline. CDR3 size: 14 residues. CDR3 nucleotides: TGTGCCAGCAGTTTACGGGGAACTAATGAAAAACTGTTTTTT. Its protein is CASSLRGTNEKLFF.

The chain couples TRBV20-1 to TRBJ2-1; a possible D gene is TRBD1 (5 bases). CDR1 and CDR2 from the germline V gene are DFQATT and SNEGSKA (reference sequence). This CDR3 spans 17 amino acids. Trimming took off 3 bases at V and 0 bases at J, with 18 bases between the two ends. The CDR3 DNA follows: TGCAGTGCTAGTTGGGGCAGCACCCCAAGCTCCTACAATGAGCAGTTCTTC. It encodes CSASWGSTPSSYNEQFF.

This clonotype was observed many times. The chain carries TRBV12-3 or TRBV12-4 and TRBJ2-6; 8 bases are a match to TRBD2. This CDR3 is built from 15 residues. J lost 3 bases, V lost 7 bases, and 5 bases had no gene match. CDR3 region: CASTLSGGGANVLTF. CDR3 in DNA: TGTGCCAGCACCTTAAGCGGGGGTGGGGCCAACGTCCTGACTTTC.

This clonotype was recorded a few times. The chain employs TRBV5-1 and TRBJ2-7; 11 bases fit TRBD2. Germline CDR1 reads SGHRS; CDR2 reads YFSETQ. The CDR3 runs 14 residues. The V and J ends lost 0 bases and 8 bases, in that order; junction bases with no gene match: 4. The CDR3 nucleotides read TGCGCCAGCAGCTTGGGACTAGCGGGGCCAAAGCAGTACTTC. Translating gives CASSLGLAGPKQYF.

DNA for the CDR3: TGTGCCAGCAGTAGCGGAGTGGGCGGCACAGATACGCAGTATTTT. This gives the protein CASSSGVGGTDTQYF. This rearrangement joins TRBV6-5 to TRBJ2-3; TRBD2 is a possible D gene (5 bases). Looked up from germline, CDR1 is MNHEY and CDR2 is SVGAGI. V was cut by 5 bases and J by 1 base, with 13 bases left in between. The CDR3 spans 15 residues.

The chain uses TRBV27 and TRBJ2-3; possibly TRBD1 or TRBD2 for D (5 bases each). CDR1 and CDR2 from the germline V gene are MNHEY and SMNVEV (reference sequence). V was clipped by 1 base and J by 6 bases, with 11 bases between them. The CDR3 is made up of 14 amino acids. The CDR3 DNA reads TGTGCCAGCAGTTTATGGGGACCGGGCGATACGCAGTATTTT. It specifies CASSLWGPGDTQYF.

This clonotype was observed a few times. This chain links TRBV5-1 with TRBJ2-5; 10 bases fit TRBD2. V shed 0 bases, J shed 6 bases, and the junction held 5 bases outside the gene matches. Germline V lookup: CDR1 SGHRS, CDR2 YFSETQ. The CDR3 has 15 amino acids. DNA for the CDR3: TGCGCCAGCAGCTTGGTTTCTAGCGGGAGAAAGACCCAGTACTTC. Protein: CASSLVSSGRKTQYF.

This clonotype was observed at least ten times. As DNA, the CDR3 is TGCGCCAGCAGTGATTCGGAAGAGACCCAGTACTTC. This encodes CASSDSEETQYF. The chain links TRBV10-2 to TRBJ2-5; D unresolved. Per the germline V gene, CDR1 is WSHSY and CDR2 is SAAADI. V was shortened by 3 bases and J by 3 bases, with 5 bases between the two germline ends. The CDR3 spans 12 residues.

At least ten counts were recorded for this clonotype. The chain combines TRBV20-1 with TRBJ2-3; 8 bases line up with TRBD2. Germline-derived CDR1 and CDR2 are DFQATT and SNEGSKA (reference sequence). The ends lost 0 bases at V and 1 base at J; junction bases unmatched: 6. The CDR3 covers 16 residues. The CDR3 spells CSARDIGAGGTDTQYF. CDR3 in DNA: TGCAGTGCTAGAGATATAGGAGCGGGGGGCACAGATACGCAGTATTTT.

In regard to this clonotype: One junction end disagrees with the germline gene, perhaps due to a read error. The J gene is TRBJ1-4, the V gene TRBV20-1; the D gene is possibly TRBD1 (6 bases). The CDR3 has 16 residues. Germline CDR1 is DFQATT and CDR2 is SNEGSKA (reference sequence). CDR3 loop: CSARGGHGGAKEKLFF. The CDR3 DNA follows: TGCAGTGCTAGAGGGGGGCACGGGGGGGCTAAAGAAAAACTGTTTTTT.

This clonotype was found many times. V is TRBV5-1 and J is TRBJ1-6; 12 bases map to TRBD1. This CDR3 has 15 amino acids. The V gene end was trimmed by 4 bases and the J gene end by 10 bases; junction bases not matched to a gene: 6. Per the germline V gene, CDR1 is SGHRS and CDR2 is YFSETQ. DNA of the CDR3: TGCGCCAGCAGCGCCGGGACAGGGGGCGACTCACCCCTCCACTTT. Its protein product is CASSAGTGGDSPLHF. Using reference TRBV5-1 and TRBJ1-6 for the parts outside the CDR3, the full variable domain is KAGVTQTPRYLIKTRGQQVTLSCSPISGHRSVSWYQQTPGQGLQFLFEYFSETQRNKGNFPGRFSGRQFSNSRSEMNVSTLELGDSALYLCASSAGTGGDSPLHFGNGTRLTVT.

This clonotype was seen at least ten times. This chain joins TRBV5-1 and TRBJ1-6; 7 bases match TRBD1. The germline CDR1 and CDR2 sequences are SGHRS and YFSETQ. The ends lost 6 bases at V and 11 bases at J; junction bases unmatched: 5. This CDR3 has 12 residues. The CDR3 is CASKGATAPLHF. The CDR3 DNA sequence: TGCGCCAGCAAGGGGGCGACGGCACCCCTCCACTTT. The variable domain in full, completed from reference TRBV5-1 and TRBJ1-6, reads KAGVTQTPRYLIKTRGQQVTLSCSPISGHRSVSWYQQTPGQGLQFLFEYFSETQRNKGNFPGRFSGRQFSNSRSEMNVSTLELGDSALYLCASKGATAPLHFGNGTRLTVT.

This clonotype was recorded many times. The chain uses TRBV4-1 and TRBJ1-2; 12 bases line up with TRBD1. This CDR3 has 19 residues. From germline, CDR1 is MGHRA and CDR2 YSYEKL. V was pared by 0 bases and J by 6 bases, with 14 bases of the junction left unmatched. The CDR3 bases are TGCGCCAGCAGCCAAGATTCAAATTTCCCGGGACAGGGGGCGCATGGCTACACCTTC. Amino acids: CASSQDSNFPGQGAHGYTF.

This clonotype was found many times. The J gene is TRBJ2-2, the V gene TRBV6-1, with 9 bases identical to TRBD1. The length of the CDR3 is 17 residues. V gave up 6 bases and J gave up 0 bases; unmatched junction bases: 8. CDR1 and CDR2 from the germline V gene are MNHNS and SASEGT. The CDR3 nucleotides read TGTGCCAGCAGGGAAACAGGGGGCCACTCGAACACCGGGGAGCTGTTTTTT. The encoded protein is CASRETGGHSNTGELFF.

The rearrangement uses TRBV9 and TRBJ2-2; 10 nucleotides agree with TRBD1. Per germline, CDR1 SGDLS and CDR2 YYNGEE. V lost 4 bases and J lost 6; bases outside the gene matches: 9. This CDR3 is built from 16 residues. CDR3 protein: CASSPLFGTGAGELFF. DNA for the CDR3: TGTGCCAGCAGCCCCCTTTTTGGGACAGGGGCCGGGGAGCTGTTTTTT.

This clonotype was seen a handful of times. The V gene is TRBV12-3 or TRBV12-4, the J gene TRBJ2-5; D possibly corresponds to TRBD1 (6 bases). This CDR3 is built from 12 residues. V gave up 8 bases and J gave up 5 bases, with 12 bases separating them. CDR3 amino acids: CASLGQTETQYF. As DNA, the CDR3 is TGTGCCAGCCTAGGACAGACGGAGACCCAGTACTTC.

This clonotype was observed a single time. This chain uses TRBV11-2 with TRBJ2-7; weak D call: TRBD2 (5 bases). V lost 6 bases and J 3 bases, leaving 18 bases between the germline ends. The length of the CDR3 is 15 residues. Germline loops: CDR1 SGHAT, CDR2 FQNNGV. The CDR3 DNA is TGTGCCAGCAGTTATACGGGGAGAAAGAGCTACGAGCAGTACTTC. It codes for CASSYTGRKSYEQYF.